This T cell receptor beta chain derives from a study of identical twins. Study-level points and caveats: Excess low generation probability was seen in twin-shared out-of-frame alpha sequences. Twin sharing of out-of-frame TCR alpha was underestimated by models in monozygotic pairs. Insertions were reduced in abundant cord blood beta clonotypes but not in memory repertoires.

This CDR3 has 14 amino acids. In germline, CDR1 is SGHRS, CDR2 YFSETQ. Losses at the gene ends were 2 bases for V and 2 bases for J; bases not matched to a gene: 4. About this clonotype itself: Antigen unknown.

TCRdb redid the calling of the 5' RACE reads with MiXCR, one entry per CDR3 protein. The sample shows fewer than 550,000 distinct CDR3 sequences, about 13% of them seen only once. This sample was shared with a second study, whose subject was yellow fever vaccine responses in identical twins.

The material sequenced was CD4+ T cells sorted from blood. The sequence derives from a woman aged 18 to 35 in good health. The genes are TRBV5-1 and TRBJ2-7, with 7 bases lining up with TRBD1. The CDR3 coding sequence is TGCGCCAGCAGCTTCTTGACAGGGCCCTACGAGCAGTACTTC. It encodes CASSFLTGPYEQYF.